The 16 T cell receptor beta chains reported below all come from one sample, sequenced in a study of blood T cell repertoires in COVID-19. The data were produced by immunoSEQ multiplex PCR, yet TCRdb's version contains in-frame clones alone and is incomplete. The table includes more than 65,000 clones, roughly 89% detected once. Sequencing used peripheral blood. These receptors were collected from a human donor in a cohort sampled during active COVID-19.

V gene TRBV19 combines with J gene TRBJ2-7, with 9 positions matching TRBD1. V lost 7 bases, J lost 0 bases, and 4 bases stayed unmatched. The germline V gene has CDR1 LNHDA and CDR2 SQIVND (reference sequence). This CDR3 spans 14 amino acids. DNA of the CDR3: TGTGCCAGTAAGTGGACAGGGGACTCCTACGAGCAGTACTTC. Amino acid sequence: CASKWTGDSYEQYF.

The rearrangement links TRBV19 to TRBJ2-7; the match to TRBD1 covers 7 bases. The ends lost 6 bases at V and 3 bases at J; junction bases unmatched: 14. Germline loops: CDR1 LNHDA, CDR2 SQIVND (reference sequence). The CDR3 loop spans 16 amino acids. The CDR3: CASRDRLSPYDYEQYF. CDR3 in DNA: TGTGCCAGTAGGGACAGGCTATCCCCGTACGACTACGAGCAGTACTTC. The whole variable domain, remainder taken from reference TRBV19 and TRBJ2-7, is DGGITQSPKYLFRKEGQNVTLSCEQNLNHDAMYWYRQDPGQGLRLIYYSQIVNDFQKGDIAEGYSVSREKKESFPLTVTSAQKNPTAFYLCASRDRLSPYDYEQYFGPGTRLTVT.

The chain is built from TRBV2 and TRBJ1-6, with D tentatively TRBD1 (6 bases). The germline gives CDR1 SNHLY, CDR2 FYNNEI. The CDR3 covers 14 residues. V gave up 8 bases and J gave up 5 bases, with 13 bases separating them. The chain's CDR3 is CASRAAGDNSPLHF. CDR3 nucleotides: TGTGCCAGCCGAGCGGCAGGGGATAATTCACCCCTCCACTTT.

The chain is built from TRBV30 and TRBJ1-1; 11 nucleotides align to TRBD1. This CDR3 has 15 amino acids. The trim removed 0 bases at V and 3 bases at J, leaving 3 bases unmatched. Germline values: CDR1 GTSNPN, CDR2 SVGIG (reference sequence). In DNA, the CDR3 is TGTGCCTGGAGTGTGGGGGACAGGGGGGACACTGAAGCTTTCTTT. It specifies CAWSVGDRGDTEAFF.

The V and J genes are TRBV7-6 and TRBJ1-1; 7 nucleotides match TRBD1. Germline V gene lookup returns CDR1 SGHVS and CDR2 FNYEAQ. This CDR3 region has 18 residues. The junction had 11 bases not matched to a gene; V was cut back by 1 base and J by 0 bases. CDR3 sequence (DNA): TGTGCCAGCAGCTTAGTGGGACCGGGACAGTGGGTGAACACTGAAGCTTTCTTT. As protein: CASSLVGPGQWVNTEAFF.

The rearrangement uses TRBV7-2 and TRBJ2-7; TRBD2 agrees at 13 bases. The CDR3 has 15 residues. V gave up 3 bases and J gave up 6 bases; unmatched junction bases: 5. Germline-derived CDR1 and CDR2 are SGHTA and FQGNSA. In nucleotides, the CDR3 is TGTGCCAGCAGCTTTACTAGCGGGGGGGCCTCCGAGCAGTACTTC. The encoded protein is CASSFTSGGASEQYF. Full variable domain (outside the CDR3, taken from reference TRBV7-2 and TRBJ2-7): GAGVSQSPSNKVTEKGKDVELRCDPISGHTALYWYRQSLGQGLEFLIYFQGNSAPDKSGLPSDRFSAERTGGSVSTLTIQRTQQEDSAVYLCASSFTSGGASEQYFGPGTRLTVT.

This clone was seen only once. CDR3 sequence: CASSLFRLRDSSYEQYF. The CDR3 coding sequence is TGTGCCAGCAGTTTATTTAGACTCCGGGACAGCTCCTACGAGCAGTACTTC. The chain carries TRBV28 and TRBJ2-7, with TRBD1 matching 7 bases. The CDR3 consists of 17 residues. V was clipped by 1 base and J by 0 bases; unmatched bases: 9. Germline V gene data show CDR1 as MDHEN and CDR2 as SYDVKM.

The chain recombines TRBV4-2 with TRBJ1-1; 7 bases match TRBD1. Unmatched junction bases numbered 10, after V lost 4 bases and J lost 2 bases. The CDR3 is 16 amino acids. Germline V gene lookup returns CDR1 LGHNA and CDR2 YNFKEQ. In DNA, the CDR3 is TGTGCCAGCAGCCCAAGGGAAGACAGGGAAAACACTGAAGCTTTCTTT. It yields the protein CASSPREDRENTEAFF.

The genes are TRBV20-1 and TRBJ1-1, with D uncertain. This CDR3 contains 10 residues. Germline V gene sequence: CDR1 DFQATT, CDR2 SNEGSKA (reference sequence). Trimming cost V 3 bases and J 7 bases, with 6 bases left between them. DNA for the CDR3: TGCAGTGCTAGTAAATATGAAGCTTTCTTT. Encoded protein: CSASKYEAFF.

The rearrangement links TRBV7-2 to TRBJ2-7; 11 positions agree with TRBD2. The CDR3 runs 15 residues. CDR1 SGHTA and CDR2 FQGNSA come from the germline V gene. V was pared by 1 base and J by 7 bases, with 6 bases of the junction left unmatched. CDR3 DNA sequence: TGTGCCAGCAGCTTAGTGGCTAGCGGGGGGTGGGAGCAGTACTTC. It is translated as CASSLVASGGWEQYF.

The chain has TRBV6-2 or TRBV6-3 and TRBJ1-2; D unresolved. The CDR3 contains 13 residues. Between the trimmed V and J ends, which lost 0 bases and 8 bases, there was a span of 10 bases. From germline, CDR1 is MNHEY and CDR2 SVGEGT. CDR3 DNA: TGTGCCAGCAGTTACTCGGGAGCGAGAGGCTACACCTTC. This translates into CASSYSGARGYTF.

CDR3 loop: CASSLWASGNTIYF. The DNA of the CDR3 is TGTGCCAGCAGCTTGTGGGCAAGTGGAAACACCATATATTTT. The chain carries TRBV5-4 and TRBJ1-3; D ambiguous. Germline CDR1 reads SGHNT; CDR2 reads YYREEE (reference sequence). The CDR3 contains 14 residues. Trimming cost V 1 base and J 3 bases, with 8 bases left between them. Full variable domain (outside the CDR3, taken from reference TRBV5-4 and TRBJ1-3): ETGVTQSPTHLIKTRGQQVTLRCSSQSGHNTVSWYQQALGQGPQFIFQYYREEENGRGNFPPRFSGLQFPNYSSELNVNALELDDSALYLCASSLWASGNTIYFGEGSWLTVV.

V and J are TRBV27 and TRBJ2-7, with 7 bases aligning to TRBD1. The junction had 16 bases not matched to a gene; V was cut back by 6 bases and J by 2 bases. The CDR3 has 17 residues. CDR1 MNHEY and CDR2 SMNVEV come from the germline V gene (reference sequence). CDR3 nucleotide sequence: TGTGCCAGCAGCCGTCCCGACCGGGACAGCTTACCCTACGAGCAGTACTTC. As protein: CASSRPDRDSLPYEQYF.

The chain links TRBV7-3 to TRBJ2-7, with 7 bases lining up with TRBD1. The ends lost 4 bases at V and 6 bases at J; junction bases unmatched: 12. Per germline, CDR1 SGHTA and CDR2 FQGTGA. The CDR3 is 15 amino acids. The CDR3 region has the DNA TGTGCCAGCAGCTCCCGTCACGGCGACAGGGCCGAGCAGTACTTC. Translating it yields CASSSRHGDRAEQYF.

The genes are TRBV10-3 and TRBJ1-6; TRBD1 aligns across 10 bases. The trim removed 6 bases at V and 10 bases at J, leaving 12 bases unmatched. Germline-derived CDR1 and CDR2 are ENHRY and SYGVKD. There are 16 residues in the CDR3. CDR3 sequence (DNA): TGTGCCATCAGAGACACAACCGGACAGGGGGGATCACCCCTCCACTTT. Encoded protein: CAIRDTTGQGGSPLHF.

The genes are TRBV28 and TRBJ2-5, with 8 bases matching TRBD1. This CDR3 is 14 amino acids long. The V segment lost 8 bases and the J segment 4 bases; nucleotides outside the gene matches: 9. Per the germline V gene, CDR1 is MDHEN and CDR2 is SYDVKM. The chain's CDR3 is CASCTQGAGETQYF. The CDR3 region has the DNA TGTGCCAGCTGTACGCAGGGGGCTGGAGAGACCCAGTACTTC.